These 13 T cell receptor beta chains were all obtained from the same sample, sequenced in a study of control samples from healthy donors and cancer patients. The assay was immunoSEQ multiplex PCR, and TCRdb's table has in-frame clones only and misses some. The data contain over 100,000 clones, around nine tenths of them singletons. Source material: blood. The receptors come from a man aged 35-49 years in good health.

The chain has TRBV7-6 and TRBJ2-2; TRBD1 agrees at 10 bases. Germline values: CDR1 SGHVS, CDR2 FNYEAQ. V gave up 1 base and J gave up 6 bases; unmatched junction bases: 11. CDR3 size: 18 residues. DNA of the CDR3: TGTGCCAGCAGCTTAGAAGTCTCCCGACAGGGGGCATCCGGGGAGCTGTTTTTT. Translating it yields CASSLEVSRQGASGELFF. Full variable domain (missing parts from reference TRBV7-6 and TRBJ2-2): GAGVSQSPRYKVTKRGQDVALRCDPISGHVSLYWYRQALGQGPEFLTYFNYEAQQDKSGLPNDRFSAERPEGSISTLTIQRTEQRDSAMYRCASSLEVSRQGASGELFFGEGSRLTVL.

The chain combines TRBV28 with TRBJ1-5, with D uncertain. Germline V lookup: CDR1 MDHEN, CDR2 SYDVKM. The CDR3 loop spans 17 amino acids. V lost 6 bases, J lost 0 bases, and 18 bases lay in between. This CDR3 reads CASRPRVFTHSNQPQHF. CDR3 sequence (DNA): TGTGCCAGCAGGCCTCGGGTTTTTACACATAGCAATCAGCCCCAGCATTTT.

This clone was detected only once. The gene calls are TRBV5-1 and TRBJ2-7, with D possibly TRBD1 on 5 matching bases. The CDR3 spans 14 residues. The V end was cut by 0 bases, the J end by 3 bases, with 10 bases between. In germline, CDR1 is SGHRS, CDR2 YFSETQ. The CDR3 reads CASSLEGSGYEQYF. As DNA, the CDR3 is TGCGCCAGCAGCTTGGAGGGGTCTGGCTACGAGCAGTACTTC. Using reference TRBV5-1 and TRBJ2-7 for the parts outside the CDR3, the full variable domain is KAGVTQTPRYLIKTRGQQVTLSCSPISGHRSVSWYQQTPGQGLQFLFEYFSETQRNKGNFPGRFSGRQFSNSRSEMNVSTLELGDSALYLCASSLEGSGYEQYFGPGTRLTVT.

The rearrangement joins TRBV18 to TRBJ2-3; D perhaps matches TRBD1 (6 bases). Germline loops: CDR1 KGHSH, CDR2 LQKENI. This CDR3 comprises 15 residues. V lost 0 bases to trimming and J lost 7 bases, with 14 bases between them. The DNA of the CDR3 is TGTGCCAGCTCACCACCCAGGGGCCATATGAATACGCAGTATTTT. Translating it yields CASSPPRGHMNTQYF.

Here the CDR3 reads CASGTGGGLTDTQYF. The DNA of the CDR3 is TGTGCCAGCGGGACAGGGGGCGGCCTCACAGATACGCAGTATTTT. The rearrangement links TRBV19 to TRBJ2-3, with 12 nucleotides matching TRBD1. V dropped 9 bases and J dropped 2; count of bases not matched to a gene: 6. The CDR3 sequence is 15 residues long. CDR1 is LNHDA and CDR2 is SQIVND in the germline V gene (reference sequence).

A few counts support this clone. The chain couples TRBV5-4 to TRBJ2-2; D perhaps matches TRBD1 (6 bases). CDR1 is SGHNT and CDR2 is YYREEE in the germline V gene (reference sequence). This CDR3 contains 14 residues. V was pared by 5 bases and J by 3 bases, with 11 bases between. Here the CDR3 DNA reads TGTGCCAGCAGACAGGGCATGGACACCGGGGAGCTGTTTTTT. This encodes CASRQGMDTGELFF.

This sequence joins TRBV7-9 and TRBJ2-1, with D perhaps TRBD1 (6 bases). V lost 2 bases and J 0 bases, leaving 11 bases between the germline ends. Germline V CDR1 and CDR2: SEHNR, FQNEAQ (reference sequence). This CDR3 spans 16 amino acids. CDR3 in DNA: TGTGCCAGCAGCTTACTAACAGGGAGCTCCTACAATGAGCAGTTCTTC. Translated, it gives CASSLLTGSSYNEQFF. Using reference TRBV7-9 and TRBJ2-1 for the parts outside the CDR3, the full variable domain is DTGVSQNPRHKITKRGQNVTFRCDPISEHNRLYWYRQTLGQGPEFLTYFQNEAQLEKSRLLSDRFSAERPKGSFSTLEIQRTEQGDSAMYLCASSLLTGSSYNEQFFGPGTRLTVL.

This sequence joins TRBV11-2 and TRBJ2-3, with 8 bases fitting TRBD1. Germline CDR1 SGHAT, CDR2 FQNNGV. The trim removed 3 bases at V and 2 bases at J, leaving 10 bases unmatched. CDR3 length equals 17 residues. CDR3 residues: CASSFYPTGDTTDTQYF. CDR3 in DNA: TGTGCCAGCAGCTTCTACCCGACAGGGGATACCACAGATACGCAGTATTTT. Full variable domain (missing parts from reference TRBV11-2 and TRBJ2-3): EAGVAQSPRYKIIEKRQSVAFWCNPISGHATLYWYQQILGQGPKLLIQFQNNGVVDDSQLPKDRFSAERLKGVDSTLKIQPAKLEDSAVYLCASSFYPTGDTTDTQYFGPGTRLTVL.

This rearrangement joins TRBV19 to TRBJ2-2; D is possibly TRBD2 (6 bases). This CDR3 has 15 amino acids. V was clipped by 6 bases and J by 5 bases, with 16 bases between them. Germline CDR1 reads LNHDA; CDR2 reads SQIVND (reference sequence). The CDR3, as DNA: TGTGCCAGTAGGGATCTTGGGGGAGGTACCGGGGAGCTGTTTTTT. It specifies CASRDLGGGTGELFF.

The chain links TRBV6-5 to TRBJ2-3; TRBD2 is a possible D gene (6 bases). Germline V CDR1 and CDR2: MNHEY, SVGAGI. This CDR3 has 14 residues. Trimming took off 7 bases at V and 4 bases at J, with 15 bases between the two ends. The CDR3 DNA is TGTGCCAGCACCCTGATTGGAGGGGCAGATACGCAGTATTTT. Translated: CASTLIGGADTQYF.

The count of this clone is one. V and J are TRBV6-1 and TRBJ2-1, with D possibly TRBD1 on 6 matching bases. This CDR3 is built from 15 residues. V lost 2 bases to trimming and J lost 5 bases, with 13 bases between them. Germline V CDR1 and CDR2: MNHNS, SASEGT. The CDR3 DNA is TGTGCCAGCAGTGAAACCCAGGGGACCAACAATGAGCAGTTCTTC. Translated, it gives CASSETQGTNNEQFF.

CDR3 coding DNA: TGTGCCACCAGCAGAGATCTGGTAGCGGGGGGGCAAGACATTCAGTACTTC. As protein: CATSRDLVAGGQDIQYF. The genes are TRBV15 and TRBJ2-4; 11 bases line up with TRBD2. Germline CDR1 LNHNV, CDR2 YYDKDF (reference sequence). Losses at the gene ends were 0 bases for V and 8 bases for J; bases not matched to a gene: 9. This CDR3 has 17 amino acids. Using reference TRBV15 and TRBJ2-4 for the parts outside the CDR3, the full variable domain is DAMVIQNPRYQVTQFGKPVTLSCSQTLNHNVMYWYQQKSSQAPKLLFHYYDKDFNNEADTPDNFQSRRPNTSFCFLDIRSPGLGDTAMYLCATSRDLVAGGQDIQYFGAGTRLSVL.

This clone was recorded only once. The chain carries TRBV7-3 and TRBJ2-3, with D unclear. Germline V gene lookup returns CDR1 SGHTA and CDR2 FQGTGA. V dropped 5 bases and J dropped 2 bases, with 8 bases sitting between them. The CDR3 is 13 amino acids. The CDR3 nucleotides are TGTGCCAGCAGCCGTACATACACAGATACGCAGTATTTT. Translated, it gives CASSRTYTDTQYF.